This passage covers 7 T cell receptor beta chains from one sample sequenced in a study of CD8 T cells in Susac syndrome. It was with random hexamers that roughly 0.45 to 1 ug RNA was reverse transcribed. TCRdb re-called the immunoSEQ multiplex PCR reads through MiXCR, storing one row per CDR3 protein. The repertoire has approximately 180,000 distinct CDR3 sequences, roughly 90% of them found once; the top ten carry 0.087%. The sequencing sample was made of CD4+ T cells from PBMCs. These receptors came from a human donor with Susac syndrome.

J is TRBJ1-5 and V is TRBV3-1, with 7 bases aligning to TRBD1. V shed 4 bases, J shed 1 base, and the junction held 7 bases outside the gene matches. The CDR3 covers 16 residues. The germline gives CDR1 LGHDT, CDR2 YNNKEL (reference sequence). The DNA for the CDR3 is TGTGCCAGCAGCCGATCAGGGGGACTGAGCAATCAGCCCCAGCATTTT. Translated, it gives CASSRSGGLSNQPQHF.

This clonotype was found once. The chain employs TRBV9 and TRBJ1-2, with D possibly matching TRBD1 (5 bases). With 4 bases removed from V and 3 bases from J, the gap between germline ends came to 13 bases. The CDR3 sequence is 14 residues long. From germline, CDR1 is SGDLS and CDR2 YYNGEE. CDR3 amino acids: CASSPGGRDYGYTF. In DNA, the CDR3 is TGTGCCAGCAGCCCCGGAGGCAGGGACTATGGCTACACCTTC.

The chain employs TRBV9 and TRBJ2-3, with D perhaps matching TRBD2 (6 bases). The CDR3 has 14 amino acids. Germline values: CDR1 SGDLS, CDR2 YYNGEE. The V gene lost 0 bases and the J gene lost 5 bases, with 10 bases spanning the gap. The DNA for the CDR3 is TGTGCCAGCAGCGTAGCGGGAGAGATAGATACGCAGTATTTT. Residues: CASSVAGEIDTQYF. The variable domain in full, with the rest retrieved from reference TRBV9 and TRBJ2-3, is DSGVTQTPKHLITATGQRVTLRCSPRSGDLSVYWYQQSLDQGLQFLIQYYNGEERAKGNILERFSAQQFPDLHSELNLSSLELGDSALYFCASSVAGEIDTQYFGPGTRLTVL.

The V and J genes are TRBV2 and TRBJ2-7; D gene uncertain. Trimming left V 4 bases short and J 7 bases short, with 11 bases between. CDR1 is SNHLY and CDR2 is FYNNEI in the germline V gene. The CDR3 covers 12 residues. CDR3 coding DNA: TGTGCCAGCAGTGGGTTGGGCGTAGAGCAGTACTTC. Protein sequence: CASSGLGVEQYF.

V and J are TRBV6-6 and TRBJ1-4; D is perhaps TRBD1 (6 bases). This CDR3 region has 14 residues. The germline V gene encodes CDR1 MNHNY and CDR2 SVGAGI (reference sequence). The ends were cut back, 4 bases at V and 6 bases at J, with 12 bases in the middle. The CDR3 loop reads CASSLDSEDEKLFF. CDR3 coding DNA: TGTGCCAGCAGTTTGGACAGTGAGGATGAAAAACTGTTTTTT.

V and J are TRBV19 and TRBJ1-5; D gene uncertain. Deletions cut 3 bases from V and 4 bases from J, with 19 bases between. The germline V gene has CDR1 LNHDA and CDR2 SQIVND (reference sequence). CDR3 length: 17 amino acids. The CDR3 region is CASSMRKGSSRNQPQHF. CDR3 nucleotides: TGTGCCAGTAGTATGAGAAAGGGCTCTTCGAGGAATCAGCCCCAGCATTTT. Combining the CDR3 with reference TRBV19 and TRBJ1-5 gives the whole variable domain DGGITQSPKYLFRKEGQNVTLSCEQNLNHDAMYWYRQDPGQGLRLIYYSQIVNDFQKGDIAEGYSVSREKKESFPLTVTSAQKNPTAFYLCASSMRKGSSRNQPQHFGDGTRLSIL.

The CDR3 reads CSASRAFF. The CDR3 DNA sequence: TGCAGTGCTAGTCGGGCTTTCTTT. V is TRBV20-1 and J is TRBJ1-1; D remains unclear. Trimming stripped 3 bases from V and 11 bases from J, with 4 bases between. Germline V gene lookup returns CDR1 DFQATT and CDR2 SNEGSKA (reference sequence). CDR3 size: 8 residues.